The clone carrying this T cell receptor (beta chain) showed up just once. Its specificity is unknown. These data are taken from a study of beta chain features in type 1 diabetes. Study results and limitations: Cells that show high TCR expression could be over-represented by cDNA sequencing.

The isolated RNA, all of it, was reverse transcribed, so expressed TCRB transcripts were what got sequenced. The assay was immunoSEQ multiplex PCR, and TCRdb's table has in-frame clones only and misses some. This repertoire shows roughly 290,000 clones, 7.5% to 9.5% found once; its top ten account for under 1.3%. V lost 4 bases, J lost 5 bases, and 18 bases stayed unmatched. The CDR3 totals 20 residues. The germline V gene encodes CDR1 SGDLS and CDR2 YYNGEE. A sort by CD45RO/CCR7/CD25/CD127/CD95/CD27 yielded CD4+ naive, central memory, regulatory and stem cell-like memory cells. The TCR originated in a woman younger than 30 in good health. The V gene is TRBV9, the J gene TRBJ2-3, with TRBD2 matching 14 bases. What was sequenced was central memory CD4+ T cells from blood. CDR3 sequence: CASSTQPRTSGRPLGDTQYF. The CDR3 coding sequence is TGTGCCAGCAGCACACAACCGAGGACTAGCGGGAGGCCCTTGGGAGATACGCAGTATTTT. The full variable domain, in which reference TRBV9 and TRBJ2-3 provide the parts outside the CDR3, is DSGVTQTPKHLITATGQRVTLRCSPRSGDLSVYWYQQSLDQGLQFLIQYYNGEERAKGNILERFSAQQFPDLHSELNLSSLELGDSALYFCASSTQPRTSGRPLGDTQYFGPGTRLTVL.